The entry below gives a single T cell receptor beta chain sequence along with its context. The antigen is unknown. This entry is derived from a study of shared clonotypes between healthy human individuals. For the study at large: Per-donor plates numbered three CD4 naive, three CD4 memory, two CD8 naive and one CD8 memory.

Researchers ran the assay at a deep level. Only in-frame clones appear in the TCRdb table, and some are missing; sequencing was by immunoSEQ multiplex PCR. The top ten clones hold 1.5% to 2% of a sample with around 750,000 clones, less than 85% of them seen once. Study-wide points: The small donor group covered limited genetic and exposure diversity. Non-shared clonotypes showed lower generation probabilities than clonotypes common to all four donors.

The J segment lost 5 bases and the V segment lost 2 bases, leaving 9 bases of the junction unmatched. CDR1 is SGHAT and CDR2 is FQNNGV in the germline V gene. This CDR3 region has 17 residues. This receptor was taken from a woman younger than 45 in good health. This rearrangement joins TRBV11-2 to TRBJ2-1; 10 bases match TRBD1. Sequencing was performed on memory CD4+ T cells sorted from blood. Stated subset: CD45RA-negative fraction. The CDR3 sequence is CASSLYGSGTGDNEQFF. In DNA, the CDR3 is TGTGCCAGCAGCTTATACGGCTCCGGGACAGGGGACAATGAGCAGTTCTTC. The whole variable domain, filled in from reference TRBV11-2 and TRBJ2-1, reads EAGVAQSPRYKIIEKRQSVAFWCNPISGHATLYWYQQILGQGPKLLIQFQNNGVVDDSQLPKDRFSAERLKGVDSTLKIQPAKLEDSAVYLCASSLYGSGTGDNEQFFGPGTRLTVL.